One sample yielded the 8 T cell receptor beta chains listed below, sequenced in a study of blood T cell repertoires in COVID-19. Clones were read by immunoSEQ multiplex PCR, and TCRdb kept only the in-frame ones, dropping some. The sample has 150,000 to 200,000 clones, 86% seen once. Sequences were obtained from peripheral blood. The receptors derive from a man in his 70s with acute or convalescent COVID-19.

This chain uses TRBV18 with TRBJ2-1; 9 bases agree with TRBD1. With 3 bases clipped from V and 7 bases from J, the junction kept 7 bases outside the gene matches. The CDR3 loop spans 15 amino acids. Looked up from germline, CDR1 is KGHSH and CDR2 is LQKENI. CDR3 sequence: CASSPRDREKNEQFF. The CDR3 region has the DNA TGTGCCAGCTCACCGCGGGACAGGGAAAAGAATGAGCAGTTCTTC.

This clone was seen a handful of times. CDR3 sequence (DNA): TGTGCCAGCAGCGCAACCCGGGACAGGGGCTCCGAGCAGTACTTC. Translation gives CASSATRDRGSEQYF. This rearrangement joins TRBV11-2 to TRBJ2-7; TRBD1 matches 10 bases. The CDR3 runs to 15 residues. Per the germline V gene, CDR1 is SGHAT and CDR2 is FQNNGV. V shed 5 bases and J 6 bases; nucleotides not matched to a gene: 10. The entire variable domain, with the rest obtained from reference TRBV11-2 and TRBJ2-7, is as follows: EAGVAQSPRYKIIEKRQSVAFWCNPISGHATLYWYQQILGQGPKLLIQFQNNGVVDDSQLPKDRFSAERLKGVDSTLKIQPAKLEDSAVYLCASSATRDRGSEQYFGPGTRLTVT.

The genes are TRBV10-3 and TRBJ1-1; the D is unclear. The germline V gene has CDR1 ENHRY and CDR2 SYGVKD. This CDR3 contains 14 residues. The V end was cut by 5 bases, the J end by 1 base, with 11 bases between. CDR3 amino acids: CAISPGTRNTEAFF. The CDR3, as DNA: TGTGCCATCAGTCCAGGAACCAGGAACACTGAAGCTTTCTTT.

V and J are TRBV7-6 and TRBJ2-1, with TRBD2 matching over 7 bases. The CDR3 runs 15 residues. From germline, CDR1 is SGHVS and CDR2 FNYEAQ. The V segment lost 5 bases and the J segment 2 bases; nucleotides outside the gene matches: 6. CDR3 protein: CASSLSSGTYNEQFF. In DNA, the CDR3 is TGTGCCAGCAGCCTGTCCAGCGGGACCTACAATGAGCAGTTCTTC.

The J gene is TRBJ2-5, the V gene TRBV27, with D possibly TRBD1 on 6 matching bases. CDR1 is MNHEY and CDR2 is SMNVEV in the germline V gene (reference sequence). CDR3 length: 15 residues. The ends were cut back, 7 bases at V and 7 bases at J, with 22 bases in the middle. This CDR3 reads CASTPVGATRATQYF. In DNA form, the CDR3 reads TGTGCCAGCACTCCTGTGGGGGCCACGAGGGCGACCCAGTACTTC.

This clone was counted a single time. V and J are TRBV19 and TRBJ1-1; no definite D call. CDR1 is LNHDA, CDR2 SQIVND, per germline (reference sequence). The CDR3 runs 14 residues. Trimming removed 4 bases at V and 2 bases at J, with 11 bases between. CDR3 sequence: CASSSRTGNTEAFF. The CDR3 nucleotides read TGTGCCAGTAGTAGTCGGACGGGAAACACTGAAGCTTTCTTT.

The gene calls are TRBV9 and TRBJ2-5; D perhaps matches TRBD1 (5 bases). The CDR3 runs 14 residues. Looked up from germline, CDR1 is SGDLS and CDR2 is YYNGEE. The V end lost 4 bases, the J end lost 5 bases, and 15 bases lay between the germline ends. CDR3 sequence reads: CASSKDIFLETQYF. CDR3 nucleotide sequence: TGTGCCAGCAGCAAGGACATATTTTTGGAGACCCAGTACTTC.

The chain uses TRBV4-3 and TRBJ2-5, with D possibly matching TRBD2 (7 bases). Germline-derived CDR1 and CDR2 are LGHNA and YSLEER. The CDR3 sequence is 16 residues long. Trimming removed 2 bases at V and 1 base at J, with 14 bases between. The chain's CDR3 is CASSQRGGTFQETQYF. The CDR3 DNA reads TGCGCCAGCAGCCAAAGGGGGGGGACGTTCCAAGAGACCCAGTACTTC.